Detailed here is one T cell receptor beta chain. The clone's antigen remains unknown. Nothing much larger sits one base from this clone, and base qualities are not available. Genomic DNA was isolated from the sorted cells so that the TCRbeta CDR3 region could be sequenced. The immunoSEQ Assay was used to sequence the TCRbeta CDR3 regions. TCRdb's version of the immuneACCESS table is confined to in-frame rearrangements and falls short of the full clone set. An unresolved V gene accounts for under half of the shortfall where checked; the remainder is of unknown origin. This sample gives 42,000 or so clones in total; 75% to 90% of them show up just once. The ten biggest clones cover roughly 4.5% of the sample. The trial excluded patients who had a history of autoimmune disease or who were on systemic immunosuppression. Peripheral blood for TCR sequencing was collected from all dose cohorts at baseline, on cycle 4 day 1, and on cycle 7 day 1. Samples came from an open-label, multicenter, first-in-human phase I dose-escalation trial of ivuxolimab. The trial enrolled adults with locally advanced or metastatic head and neck squamous cell, hepatocellular, melanoma or renal cell carcinoma. CD4+ and CD8+ T cells were sorted separately from peripheral blood before TCR sequencing.

The data were taken from a study of OX40 agonist ivuxolimab in advanced cancers. Some background on the complete study: Ivuxolimab was a fully human IgG2 agonistic monoclonal antibody targeting the costimulatory receptor OX40 (CD134). Intravenous ivuxolimab was administered to patients every 2 weeks at six dose levels: 0.01, 0.1, 0.3, 1.5, 3 and 10 mg/kg. Of the 50 to 55 dose-escalation patients, hepatocellular carcinoma was present in roughly 19, melanoma in approximately 15, renal cell carcinoma in 9 and head and neck cancer in 9. A male proportion of roughly 85% and a mean age of about 60 years, ranging from about 23 to 79, were recorded for the dose-escalation cohort. Prior anti-PD-1, anti-PD-L1 or anti-CTLA-4 therapy was permitted, and checkpoint inhibitors had been received by roughly two fifths of dose-escalation patients. Partial responses occurred in three dose-escalation patients: two with cutaneous melanoma and one with hepatocellular carcinoma. The purpose of peripheral TCRbeta sequencing was to test whether ivuxolimab changed TCR sequence diversity and led to clonal T-cell expansion. The paper reports the monotherapy dose-escalation portion (N of about 54 patients) of the phase I ivuxolimab trial.

The paper's findings and limits, for the study overall: In the 0.1-3.0 mg/kg groups, partial responders were among the patients with the lowest normalized peripheral clonal expansion, particularly in CD8+ T cells. After ivuxolimab, CD8+ T cells had more expanded clones than CD4+ T cells on average. Low levels of normalized T-cell clonal expansion were also seen in some patients who did not respond. The antigen specificity of the clonally expanded peripheral T cells was not determined. At doses of 0.1 to 3.0 mg/kg, clonal expansion of both CD4+ and CD8+ blood T cells was observed from baseline to week 6.

This TCR was recovered from an adult with an advanced solid tumor such as melanoma, head and neck, liver or kidney cancer. The sample consisted of CD4+ or CD8+ T cells sorted from blood, taken in a trial of the OX40 agonist ivuxolimab.

CDR3 loop: CAITQGGYTDTQYF. The nucleotide sequence is given as TGTGCCATCACCCAAGGCGGGTACACAGATACGCAGTATTTT. The sequence joins TRBV10-3 to TRBJ2-3, and possibly TRBD2, on 5 matching bases. From the cysteine up to the phenylalanine, the CDR3 has a length of 14 residues. Only the CDR3 DNA is retained, 42 bases long and in frame from the first base. CDR1 ENHRY and CDR2 SYGVKD were looked up in the germline V gene. V loses 7 bases, J loses 2 bases, and the germline ends lie 13 bases apart.